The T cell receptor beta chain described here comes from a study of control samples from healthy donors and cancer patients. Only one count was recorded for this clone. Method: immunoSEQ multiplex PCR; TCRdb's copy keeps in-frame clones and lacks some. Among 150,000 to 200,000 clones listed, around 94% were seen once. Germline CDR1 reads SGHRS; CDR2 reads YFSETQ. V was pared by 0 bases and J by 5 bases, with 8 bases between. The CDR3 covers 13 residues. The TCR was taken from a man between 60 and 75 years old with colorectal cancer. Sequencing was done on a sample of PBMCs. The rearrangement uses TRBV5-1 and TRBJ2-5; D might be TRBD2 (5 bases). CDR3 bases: TGCGCCAGCAGCTTGGGAGGGATCGAGACCCAGTACTTC. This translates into CASSLGGIETQYF.